This T cell receptor (beta chain) originates from a study of CD8 T cells in Susac syndrome. While CD8+ and CD4+ T cells were isolated negatively, TEMRA cells were enriched by FACS. CDR1 and CDR2 from the germline V gene are SNHLY and FYNNEI. Trimming left V 7 bases short and J 6 bases short, with 13 bases between. The CDR3 is 13 amino acids. A quantity of roughly 0.5 to 1 ug RNA underwent reverse transcription using random hexamers. The method of amplification for TCR beta CDR3 was immunoSEQ multiplex PCR, covering 54 Vbeta and 13 Jbeta. Using its own MiXCR run on the immunoSEQ multiplex PCR reads, TCRdb lists one record per CDR3 protein. Of about 90,000 distinct CDR3 sequences listed, approximately 95% are singletons.

V usage is TRBV2 and J usage is TRBJ1-5; a possible D gene is TRBD1 (6 bases). This clonotype was obtained from a human donor in good health. The sequencing sample was made of CD8+ T cells from PBMCs. The CDR3 spells CASKSGVGQPQHF. CDR3 in DNA: TGTGCCAGCAAGTCAGGGGTAGGTCAGCCCCAGCATTTT.